This T cell receptor beta chain was sequenced for a study of T-cell memory formation after mild COVID-19. In the study overall: The TCR clusters were mostly specific to one donor.

Study results and caveats: Memory from before infection featured some responding clones, which suggests cross-reactive memory joined. CD4+ contracting clones were mainly CM and EM; CD8+ ones, EMRA.

The CDR3 extends over 16 amino acids. V gave up 3 bases and J gave up 0 bases, with 11 bases separating them. Sample barcodes and UMIs were carried by the TCR alpha and TCR beta cDNA libraries that 5'RACE generated with constant-segment primers. TCRdb itself ran the 5' RACE reads through MiXCR, one entry per CDR3 protein. The sample consists of under 650,000 distinct CDR3 sequences, over 15% of them appearing once. This clonotype was observed a few times. Its target is unknown. This receptor was identified in an adult woman who had mild COVID-19 (a few samples of this study predate the infection). Cell type and time point are not known. Sequenced: PBMCs or a T cell subset sorted from them (not recorded which). The rearrangement uses TRBV12-3 or TRBV12-4 and TRBJ2-2; either TRBD1 or TRBD2 may fit D (5 bases each). Written as DNA, the CDR3 is TGTGCCAGCAGTTTTTCGGGGCCCCCGAACACCGGGGAGCTGTTTTTT. Residues: CASSFSGPPNTGELFF.